The 5 T cell receptor beta chains presented below share a single source sample, sequenced in a study of blood T cell repertoires in COVID-19. TCRdb's table, derived via immunoSEQ multiplex PCR, lists solely in-frame clones and lacks some. The data show tens of thousands of clones, 86% seen once. Source material: peripheral blood. All receptors come from a woman of 80 years or more with acute or convalescent COVID-19.

J is TRBJ1-2 and V is TRBV5-1, with 7 bases aligning to TRBD1. Unmatched junction bases numbered 7, after V lost 0 bases and J lost 8 bases. The CDR3 consists of 14 residues. Germline values: CDR1 SGHRS, CDR2 YFSETQ. Here the CDR3 reads CASSLGQGARGYTF. CDR3 nucleotide sequence: TGCGCCAGCAGCTTGGGACAGGGAGCGCGAGGCTACACCTTC.

The rearrangement links TRBV5-6 to TRBJ2-7; tentative D call: TRBD2 (5 bases). Trimming cost V 2 bases and J 4 bases, with 13 bases left between them. This CDR3 has 14 residues. From germline, CDR1 is SGHDT and CDR2 YYEEEE. CDR3 nucleotide sequence: TGTGCCAGCAGCTTTACGAGGGAAAGGTACGAGCAGTACTTC. This encodes CASSFTRERYEQYF.

Worth noting for this clone: This CDR3 is also generated by other DNA sequences in the sample. The chain couples TRBV28 to TRBJ1-5, with a possible D match to TRBD1 (5 bases). The CDR3 runs 17 residues. The V gene's germline CDR1 is MDHEN and CDR2 SYDVKM. V lost 2 bases to trimming and J lost 1 base, with 15 bases between them. The CDR3 DNA is TGTGCCAGCAGTTTACCCCCCAGGGTGAGGAGCAATCAGCCCCAGCATTTT. The encoded protein is CASSLPPRVRSNQPQHF.

V is TRBV5-1 and J is TRBJ2-3; 14 bases map to TRBD2. The CDR3 extends over 16 amino acids. The V gene's germline CDR1 is SGHRS and CDR2 YFSETQ. V lost 4 bases, J lost 5 bases, and 6 bases stayed unmatched. CDR3 sequence: CASSPTSGGAGDTQYF. The CDR3 nucleotides are TGCGCCAGCAGCCCGACTAGCGGGGGGGCCGGAGATACGCAGTATTTT.

V usage is TRBV7-9 and J usage is TRBJ2-3; 7 positions match TRBD1. Germline CDR1 reads SEHNR; CDR2 reads FQNEAQ (reference sequence). The CDR3 is made up of 17 amino acids. V lost 0 bases and J lost 2; bases outside the gene matches: 8. The CDR3 DNA is TGTGCCAGCAGCTTAGCGGGACAGCTTATAATCACAGATACGCAGTATTTT. Translating gives CASSLAGQLIITDTQYF.